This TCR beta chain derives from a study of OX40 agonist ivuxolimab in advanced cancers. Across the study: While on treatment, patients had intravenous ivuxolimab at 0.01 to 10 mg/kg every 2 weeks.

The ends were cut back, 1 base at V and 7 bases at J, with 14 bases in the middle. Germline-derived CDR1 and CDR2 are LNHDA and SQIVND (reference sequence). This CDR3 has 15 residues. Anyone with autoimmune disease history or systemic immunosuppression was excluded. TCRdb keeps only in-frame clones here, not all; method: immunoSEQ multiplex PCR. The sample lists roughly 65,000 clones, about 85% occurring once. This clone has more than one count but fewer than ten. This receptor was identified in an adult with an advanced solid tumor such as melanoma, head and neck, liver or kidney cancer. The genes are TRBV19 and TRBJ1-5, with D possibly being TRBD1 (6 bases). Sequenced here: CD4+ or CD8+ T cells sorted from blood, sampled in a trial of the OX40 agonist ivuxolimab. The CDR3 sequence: CASSIALGGGQPQHF. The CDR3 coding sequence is TGTGCCAGTAGTATAGCTTTAGGGGGTGGACAGCCCCAGCATTTT. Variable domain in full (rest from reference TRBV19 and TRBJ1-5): DGGITQSPKYLFRKEGQNVTLSCEQNLNHDAMYWYRQDPGQGLRLIYYSQIVNDFQKGDIAEGYSVSREKKESFPLTVTSAQKNPTAFYLCASSIALGGGQPQHFGDGTRLSIL.